The 10 T cell receptor beta chains given below trace back to one sample, sequenced in a study of molecular identifiers for immune sequencing clone quantification. Using its own MiXCR run on the PCR reads, TCRdb lists one record per CDR3 protein. The sample has about 640,000 distinct CDR3 sequences, about 20% seen once. Sequenced material: naive CD8+ T cells from blood, with Jurkat cell RNA spiked in. Subset given: FACS-sorted CD8+CD4-CCR7+CD45RA+ naive T cells. The source is a human donor in good health. Some libraries in this study had Jurkat cell RNA spiked in.

The chain uses TRBV18 and TRBJ1-2; D is unclear. The CDR3 loop spans 16 amino acids. Germline loops: CDR1 KGHSH, CDR2 LQKENI. Trimming shortened V by 0 bases and J by 4 bases, and 15 bases separated the two germline ends. The CDR3 sequence: CASSPPQAKPGYGYTF. The DNA for the CDR3 is TGTGCCAGCTCACCACCCCAAGCCAAACCTGGCTATGGCTACACCTTC.

In this sample, this clonotype turned up many times. The CDR3 nucleotides are TGTGCCAGCAGCCGTAGCGGGGGGCTCCAAGAGACCCAGTACTTC. Translation: CASSRSGGLQETQYF. The chain joins TRBV13 to TRBJ2-5, with 10 bases identical to TRBD2. CDR1 and CDR2 (germline): PRHDT, FYEKMQ (reference sequence). The CDR3 sequence is 15 residues long. The V and J ends lost 5 bases and 1 base, in that order; junction bases with no gene match: 4.

This clonotype was detected ten times or more. This sequence joins TRBV29-1 and TRBJ2-5, with a tentative D call TRBD2 (6 bases). Germline V CDR1 and CDR2: SQVTM, ANQGSEA. V was clipped by 5 bases and J by 5 bases, with 15 bases between them. This CDR3 has 13 residues. The CDR3: CSVIIRDSETQYF. CDR3 DNA: TGCAGCGTTATTATTAGGGACTCGGAGACCCAGTACTTC.

In its sample, this clonotype was seen many times. J is TRBJ2-5 and V is TRBV11-2; D unresolved. Germline V gene sequence: CDR1 SGHAT, CDR2 FQNNGV. The CDR3 consists of 11 residues. V dropped 8 bases and J dropped 5 bases, with 9 bases sitting between them. The CDR3 region has the DNA TGTGCCAGCGATTTCCGGGAGACCCAGTACTTC. Translated, it gives CASDFRETQYF.

In its sample, this clonotype was seen many times. The J gene is TRBJ1-1, the V gene TRBV19, with TRBD1 matching over 8 bases. Trimming took 4 bases from V and 2 from J; bases not matched to a gene: 18. The CDR3 covers 19 residues. Germline V lookup: CDR1 LNHDA, CDR2 SQIVND (reference sequence). The DNA for the CDR3 is TGTGCCAGTAGTACCCCCAGGGGGCGAGGCGGACTCCAAAACACTGAAGCTTTCTTT. This encodes CASSTPRGRGGLQNTEAFF.

As to this clonotype: This may be a read error: a much more frequent sequence differs by one nucleotide. The conserved phenylalanine or tryptophan is not found at the CDR3 terminus, so this likely reflects a read error. The gene calls are TRBV12-3 or TRBV12-4 and TRBJ1-2; TRBD1 matches 8 bases. CDR3 length equals 14 residues. Losses at the gene ends were 6 bases for V and 4 bases for J; bases not matched to a gene: 7. CDR3 in amino acids: CASSPTGGSYGYTL. The CDR3 nucleotides are TGTGCCAGCAGCCCTACAGGGGGTAGCTATGGCTACACCCTC.

This clonotype was seen repeatedly, ten times or more. The chain has TRBV4-1 and TRBJ2-1, with D perhaps matching TRBD2 (6 bases). The germline V and J ends were trimmed by 6 bases and 6 bases, with 15 bases remaining between them. CDR1 MGHRA and CDR2 YSYEKL come from the germline V gene. The CDR3 is 14 amino acids. The DNA of the CDR3 is TGCGCCAGCAGAGTAGCGGTGAGCGGCAATGAGCAGTTCTTC. Translating gives CASRVAVSGNEQFF.

This clonotype was detected a few times. This chain uses TRBV4-1 with TRBJ2-7; D ambiguous. Trimming took 0 bases from V and 2 from J, leaving 8 bases between them. Germline V gene data show CDR1 as MGHRA and CDR2 as YSYEKL. The CDR3 length is 14 residues. This CDR3 reads CASSQDRWTYEQYF. DNA of the CDR3: TGCGCCAGCAGCCAAGACAGGTGGACCTACGAGCAGTACTTC.

This clonotype was counted at least ten times. The V gene is TRBV18, the J gene TRBJ2-3; D call uncertain. V dropped 1 base and J dropped 5 bases, with 16 bases sitting between them. The V gene's germline CDR1 is KGHSH and CDR2 LQKENI. CDR3 size: 16 residues. The CDR3 DNA reads TGTGCCAGCTCACCACGGCGACTTACCGAACTAGATACGCAGTATTTT. Translating it yields CASSPRRLTELDTQYF.

This clonotype showed up just a few times. The chain uses TRBV28 and TRBJ2-5; TRBD2 is a possible D gene (8 bases). The CDR3 length is 19 residues. V lost 6 bases and J 5 bases, leaving 31 bases between the germline ends. The germline V gene has CDR1 MDHEN and CDR2 SYDVKM. The CDR3: CASRFGYRGSAGDWETQYF. In DNA, the CDR3 is TGTGCCAGCAGATTCGGGTACAGGGGCTCAGCGGGAGACTGGGAGACCCAGTACTTC.